The sequence of this T cell receptor beta chain was determined in a study of blood T cell repertoires in COVID-19 (TCRdb year 2020). For context, the study as a whole: Collaborator samples came from the United States, Italy and Spain and covered acute and convalescent phases of COVID-19. The prospective study material was composed of cDNA or gDNA derived from T cells, B-cell-depleted T cells, or PBMCs. The dataset comprised deeply sampled blood TCRbeta repertoires from subjects exposed to, actively infected with, or recovered from COVID-19. A freely available public database, intended as a resource for researchers studying the immune response to SARS-CoV-2, is where the repertoires were released. Samples came from the ongoing ImmuneRACE study (first 160 participants) plus 1,254 subjects from 6 global collaborators. Sample metadata almost always included a de-identified subject ID, COVID-19 status, age in years and sex. HLA class I and class II types, where available, came from metadata supplied by the sample provider rather than from assay-based typing. The study at large found these results: How much clinical and demographic metadata was included differed by source and by participant, and the metadata was provided uncurated.

In regard to this clone: The specificity of this receptor is unknown. No base quality values were provided; no much bigger clone lies one nucleotide off.

From cysteine to phenylalanine, the CDR3 is 13 amino acids long. The DNA shown is the 39-base CDR3, in frame from base 1. The junction carries 11 bases between V and J, which are trimmed by 5 bases and 4 bases respectively. CDR1 and CDR2 are read off the germline V gene (reference sequence) as MNHEY and SMNVEV. TCRbeta CDR3 regions were amplified from genomic DNA by means of the immunoSEQ Assay, a bias-controlled multiplex PCR. The paper's data handling went like this. The number of nucleated cells in each sample was estimated from the amplification of reference gene primers within the assay. Sequence reads were collapsed and filtered to measure the absolute abundance of every unique TCRbeta CDR3 rearrangement. For each sample, productive Simpson clonality was calculated by taking the square root of Simpson's diversity index across productive rearrangements. The table comes from immuneACCESS by way of TCRdb, which keeps in-frame sequences with V and J called. Part of the clones is missing from these tables; in studies checked, under half for an unresolved V gene and the rest for unknown reasons. V, J and clone size are those of that table, while D and trimming were read from the DNA. Present in this sample are about 320,000 clones, approximately 85% of which were seen just once. Just over 7% of the sample is held by the ten biggest clonotypes.

Collaborating institutions collected whole blood in K2EDTA tubes following their own protocols. For TCRbeta analysis, collaborators shipped samples in one of three forms: frozen whole blood, isolated PBMCs, or DNA extracted from either of those sample types. Recombination connected TRBV27 to TRBJ1-2, with the D segment identity uncertain. The sequencing sample was made of peripheral blood. The sequence was collected from a human donor in a cohort sampled during active COVID-19. This receptor carries the CDR3 CASSPTAVYGYTF. The base sequence is TGTGCCAGCAGTCCTACCGCCGTCTATGGCTACACCTTC.